These T cell receptor beta chains were read from a single sample in a study of blood T cell repertoires in COVID-19. The table came from immunoSEQ multiplex PCR; TCRdb's copy has only in-frame clones and leaves some out. This table holds a few hundred thousand clones, 85% found once. Sequencing was carried out using PBMCs or T cells enriched from blood (not recorded which). The receptors come from a woman in her fifties or sixties who had recovered from COVID-19. Both conserved end residues are part of each CDR3. Fields, in order: CDR3 length, clone size, J gene, V gene, D gene, CDR3 DNA, CDR3 protein. The D gene is left open where the match is weak. Size is stated for part of the rows, as once, few or many counts, or as a class when the clone is expanded.

20 | . | TRBJ1-1 | TRBV7-8 | . | TGTGCCAGCAGCTTCTCCCAGGGGCGGGTCCTCCACACACCGAACACTGAAGCTTTCTTT | CASSFSQGRVLHTPNTEAFF
16 | . | TRBJ1-2 | TRBV7-9 | . | TGTGCCAGCAGCTTAGGGGACACAATAGCACTCTATGGCTACACCTTC | CASSLGDTIALYGYTF
12 | once | TRBJ1-1 | TRBV12-3/TRBV12-4 | . | TGTGCCAGCAGCCGGGTAGGGGATGAAGCTTTCTTT | CASSRVGDEAFF
16 | . | TRBJ2-7 | TRBV7-2 | . | TGTGCCAGCAGCTTAGGCGCCGGGGGTAGATCCTACGAGCAGTACTTC | CASSLGAGGRSYEQYF
14 | . | TRBJ2-7 | TRBV4-3 | . | TGCGCCAGCAGCCAAGATCGAGGCTCCTACGAGCAGTACTTC | CASSQDRGSYEQYF
14 | . | TRBJ2-7 | TRBV29-1 | TRBD1 | TGCAGCGCTGCCTGGGGACAGGCCGTCTACGAGCAGTACTTC | CSAAWGQAVYEQYF
15 | . | TRBJ2-3 | TRBV30 | TRBD2 | TGTGCCTGGAGTTATGCGGGGGAGGACACAGATACGCAGTATTTT | CAWSYAGEDTDTQYF
14 | . | TRBJ1-2 | TRBV7-2 | . | TGTGCCAGCAGCCCGGCGGGGGGCGCCTATGGCTACACCTTC | CASSPAGGAYGYTF
14 | . | TRBJ1-3 | TRBV19 | . | TGTGCCAGTAGTATCCGCGGATCTGGAAACACCATATATTTT | CASSIRGSGNTIYF
15 | . | TRBJ2-7 | TRBV7-8 | TRBD1 | TGTGCCAGCAGCCCGTGGGACAGGGTCGGCTCCGAGCAGTACTTC | CASSPWDRVGSEQYF
15 | . | TRBJ1-2 | TRBV27 | TRBD1 | TGTGCCAGCAGTTTACGGACAGGGGCCTTCTATGGCTACACCTTC | CASSLRTGAFYGYTF
14 | . | TRBJ2-1 | TRBV27 | . | TGTGCCAGCAGTTTCCGGGACTCCTACAATGAGCAGTTCTTC | CASSFRDSYNEQFF
14 | few | TRBJ2-2 | TRBV5-1 | TRBD2 | TGCGCCAGCAGCCCGGGGGGGCCTGGCGGGGAGCTGTTTTTT | CASSPGGPGGELFF
15 | . | TRBJ1-5 | TRBV30 | . | TGTGCCTGGAGTCCCCAGGGGAGGGTCAATCAGCCCCAGCATTTT | CAWSPQGRVNQPQHF
15 | . | TRBJ1-6 | TRBV18 | . | TGTGCCAGCTCATCTGTCAGGGGCGCGGATTCACCCCTCCACTTT | CASSSVRGADSPLHF
14 | . | TRBJ2-5 | TRBV14 | TRBD2 | TGTGCCAGCAGCTTATTAGCGGGAGCAGAGACCCAGTACTTC | CASSLLAGAETQYF
15 | . | TRBJ2-2 | TRBV5-8 | . | TGTGCCAGCAGCTTCTTTTCACAGTACACCGGGGAGCTGTTTTTT | CASSFFSQYTGELFF
11 | . | TRBJ1-2 | TRBV30 | . | TGTGCCTGGAATCCGAGGGGGAGCTACACCTTC | CAWNPRGSYTF
14 | . | TRBJ1-5 | TRBV6-9 | TRBD1 | TGTGCCAGCAGTTGGGACAGGACTCATCAGCCCCAGCATTTT | CASSWDRTHQPQHF
19 | . | TRBJ1-5 | TRBV2 | TRBD1 | TGTGCCAGCAGTTTACGCGGGACAGGGATTGTGGCGAGCAATCAGCCCCAGCATTTT | CASSLRGTGIVASNQPQHF
13 | once | TRBJ2-7 | TRBV19 | TRBD1 | TGTGCCAGTAGTATTGACAGGGTTGGCGAGCAGTACTTC | CASSIDRVGEQYF
13 | . | TRBJ1-1 | TRBV10-2 | . | TGCGCCAGCAGTGAAAATACTAACACTGAAGCTTTCTTT | CASSENTNTEAFF
15 | . | TRBJ1-2 | TRBV18 | TRBD1 | TGTGCCAGCTCACTCAGGACAGGGTTGTTCCATGGCTACACCTTC | CASSLRTGLFHGYTF
14 | . | TRBJ2-3 | TRBV5-6 | TRBD2 | TGTGCCAGCAGCTTGGTCGGGGGGGCTGATACGCAGTATTTT | CASSLVGGADTQYF
14 | few | TRBJ1-3 | TRBV19 | TRBD1 | TGTGCCAGTCGCCGGACAGGGGCTGGAAACACCATATATTTT | CASRRTGAGNTIYF
15 | . | TRBJ2-2 | TRBV12-5 | TRBD1 | TGTGCTAGTGGACTCGGGACAGCGAACACCGGGGAGCTGTTTTTT | CASGLGTANTGELFF
15 | . | TRBJ1-1 | TRBV10-3 | TRBD1 | TGTGCCATCAGGGGACAGGGTTTGATGAGTACTGAAGCTTTCTTT | CAIRGQGLMSTEAFF
14 | few | TRBJ2-7 | TRBV19 | TRBD2 | TGTGCCAGTAGTATTACTAGCGGGAGTTACGAGCAGTACTTC | CASSITSGSYEQYF
15 | . | TRBJ2-1 | TRBV9 | TRBD2 | TGTGCCAGCAGCGTAGTAACGGGAGGGCTCAATGAGCAGTTCTTC | CASSVVTGGLNEQFF
14 | . | TRBJ2-3 | TRBV19 | . | TGTGCCAGTAGTATTACGGGAGAGGGAGATACGCAGTATTTT | CASSITGEGDTQYF
14 | . | TRBJ2-3 | TRBV24-1 | . | TGTGCCACCGGAGTAGGGGGAGATACAGATACGCAGTATTTT | CATGVGGDTDTQYF
16 | . | TRBJ2-3 | TRBV27 | . | TGTGCCAGCAGTTTAAGGGACAATGCGTACACAGATACGCAGTATTTT | CASSLRDNAYTDTQYF
17 | once | TRBJ1-2 | TRBV2 | TRBD1 | TGTGCCAGCAGTGAATGGTCGGGGACAGTTCTAAACTATGGCTACACCTTC | CASSEWSGTVLNYGYTF
13 | . | TRBJ1-2 | TRBV5-4 | TRBD1 | TGTGCCAGCAGCTTGGCAGGGGGCCATGGCTACACCTTC | CASSLAGGHGYTF
16 | . | TRBJ2-1 | TRBV30 | TRBD2 | TGTGCCTGGAGTTGGGGACTAGCGGGTCCCTACAATGAGCAGTTCTTC | CAWSWGLAGPYNEQFF
16 | few | TRBJ2-2 | TRBV13 | . | TGTGCCAGCAGCTTAAGGGTCGGGACGAACACCGGGGAGCTGTTTTTT | CASSLRVGTNTGELFF
16 | once | TRBJ2-7 | TRBV3-1/TRBV3-2 | TRBD2 | TGTGCCAGCAGCCAAGAGAGCGGGAGGGTCTCCTACGAGCAGTACTTC | CASSQESGRVSYEQYF
12 | . | TRBJ1-2 | TRBV5-4 | . | TGTGCCAGCAGCTTGGTCCCGGGGGGCTACACCTTC | CASSLVPGGYTF
15 | . | TRBJ1-1 | TRBV5-1 | . | TGCGCCAGCCAACCTACACCGGGACACCACACTGAAGCTTTCTTT | CASQPTPGHHTEAFF
15 | . | TRBJ1-2 | TRBV6-6 | . | TGTGCCAGCACCTTACCGACAGGTCCTAACTATGGCTACACCTTC | CASTLPTGPNYGYTF
13 | few | TRBJ2-1 | TRBV25-1 | TRBD1 | TGTGCCAGCAGTGGACAGGGATACAATGAGCAGTTCTTC | CASSGQGYNEQFF
15 | . | TRBJ2-7 | TRBV28 | . | TGTGCCAGCAGTTCAGGCAGTTACCTCCTCTACGAGCAGTACTTC | CASSSGSYLLYEQYF
16 | . | TRBJ2-3 | TRBV5-1 | TRBD1 | TGCGCCAGCAGTACTTTTGGGACAGGGTACACAGATACGCAGTATTTT | CASSTFGTGYTDTQYF
14 | . | TRBJ1-6 | TRBV13 | TRBD1 | TGTGCCAGCAGCATCCGGGACAGGACATCACCCCTCCACTTT | CASSIRDRTSPLHF
14 | . | TRBJ1-1 | TRBV7-6 | TRBD1 | TGTGCCAGCAGCAAGACAGGGGCGAACACTGAAGCTTTCTTT | CASSKTGANTEAFF
14 | . | TRBJ2-7 | TRBV19 | TRBD2 | TGTGCCAGTACGGGACTAGCGGAGCCGGGCGAGCAGTACTTC | CASTGLAEPGEQYF
16 | . | TRBJ1-2 | TRBV15 | TRBD1 | TGTGCCACCAGCAGGGGGGGGACAGGGGCAGGGTATGGCTACACCTTC | CATSRGGTGAGYGYTF
14 | . | TRBJ2-7 | TRBV4-2 | TRBD2 | TGTGCCAGCAGCCCCGGGGACTACCAAGGCGAGCAGTACTTC | CASSPGDYQGEQYF
14 | . | TRBJ2-7 | TRBV29-1 | . | TGCAGCGTCGCGGGAAAGTGGGGGACCTACGAGCAGTACTTC | CSVAGKWGTYEQYF
16 | . | TRBJ1-6 | TRBV5-6 | TRBD1 | TGTGCCAGCAGCCCGGGGACAGGGGGCTACAATTCACCCCTCCACTTT | CASSPGTGGYNSPLHF
15 | . | TRBJ1-5 | TRBV19 | TRBD1 | TGTGCCAGTAGTATCGGGACAGGGGGCCCTCCGCCCCAGCATTTT | CASSIGTGGPPPQHF
17 | once | TRBJ2-1 | TRBV6-1 | TRBD2 | TGTGCCAGCAGTGAAGACTTGGGACTAGCCTCCTACAATGAGCAGTTCTTC | CASSEDLGLASYNEQFF
15 | . | TRBJ2-5 | TRBV18 | TRBD2 | TGTGCCAGCTCCCCCGGGACTAGGGGGGTGGAGACCCAGTACTTC | CASSPGTRGVETQYF
15 | . | TRBJ1-2 | TRBV19 | TRBD1 | TGTGCCAGTAGTACCGGACAGGGAGAGGACTATGGCTACACCTTC | CASSTGQGEDYGYTF
16 | . | TRBJ2-1 | TRBV10-3 | TRBD2 | TGTGCCATCAGCCTCATAGCCGGGACTAGCTACAATGAGCAGTTCTTC | CAISLIAGTSYNEQFF